One sample yielded the 4 T cell receptor beta chains listed below, sequenced in a study of tumor and adjacent non-tumor tissue in lung cancer. The library came from three nested PCR rounds adapted from ARM-PCR protocols. TCRdb passed the multiplex PCR reads through MiXCR, listing each CDR3 protein once. Of fewer than 55,000 distinct CDR3 sequences detected, around 62% appear once; the ten largest clones hold over 15%. No cell sorting was done before RNA was extracted from the tissue. This non-tumor lung sample came from over 3 cm beyond the tumor edge. The sequenced sample consisted of distant non-tumor lung tissue. The receptors come from a woman aged 40 to 55 with non-small cell lung cancer.

This clonotype came up many times. The V gene is TRBV6-1, the J gene TRBJ2-4; 8 positions agree with TRBD1. The CDR3 runs to 15 residues. The J segment lost 6 bases and the V segment lost 5 bases, leaving 9 bases of the junction unmatched. Germline V gene lookup returns CDR1 MNHNS and CDR2 SASEGT. The CDR3 bases are TGTGCCAGCAGTCCCAGGGGGCAGCGTAGAAACATTCAGTACTTC. It encodes CASSPRGQRRNIQYF.

The chain combines TRBV20-1 with TRBJ2-1; 8 bases are shared with TRBD2. V trimming: 5 bases; J trimming: 5 bases; junction bases outside the gene matches: 11. Germline values: CDR1 DFQATT, CDR2 SNEGSKA (reference sequence). This CDR3 is built from 15 residues. The DNA for the CDR3 is TGCAGTGCTTATATAAGCGGGAGCCAAGACAATGAGCAGTTCTTC. Translating it yields CSAYISGSQDNEQFF.

This clonotype was recorded many times. The chain couples TRBV4-1 to TRBJ2-1; the D gene is possibly TRBD1 (6 bases). Per the germline V gene, CDR1 is MGHRA and CDR2 is YSYEKL. The germline V and J ends were trimmed by 0 bases and 6 bases, with 18 bases remaining between them. This CDR3 is 17 amino acids long. DNA of the CDR3: TGCGCCAGCAGCCAAGATGGTGGTGGACCAGGGGTCAATGAGCAGTTCTTC. Translating it yields CASSQDGGGPGVNEQFF.

The table lists this clonotype with a few counts. The conserved phenylalanine or tryptophan is not found at the CDR3 terminus, so this likely reflects a read error. The rearrangement links TRBV4-1 to TRBJ2-7, with D maybe TRBD2 (6 bases). CDR1 and CDR2 (germline): MGHRA, YSYEKL. Trimming left V 2 bases short and J 3 bases short, with 17 bases between. This CDR3 region has 16 residues. The DNA for the CDR3 is TGCGCCAGCAGCCAAAACCCGTCGGCGGGACTCTACGAGCAGTACCTC. Residues: CASSQNPSAGLYEQYL.